This record concerns one TCR beta chain sequence. It lacks a known antigen. No much larger clone exists at a distance of one base, and base qualities are not known. This specimen belongs to a study of technical replicates of blood from several donors (dated by TCRdb to the late 2010s). The library was generated by the immunoSEQ multiplex PCR assay. TCRdb holds this immuneACCESS table with in-frame rearrangements only. Some clones are missing; in checked studies, unresolved V genes explain under half, and the rest has no known cause. Here the sample has about 74,000 clones; approximately 95% occur a single time. The ten biggest clones cover 0.25% of the sample. The CDR3 measures 17 amino acids from cysteine to phenylalanine. Here the CDR3 DNA is all that survives: 51 bases in frame from base 1. After removal of 4 bases from V and 8 bases from J, the junction retains 13 bases not matched to a gene. The CDR1 and CDR2 encoded by the germline V gene are SGHVS and FNYEAQ.

The sequencing input was T cells isolated from PBMCs. This TCR was sampled from a human donor in good health. The rearrangement joined TRBV7-6 to TRBJ2-1, with TRBD2 matching 11 junction bases. The bases read TGTGCCAGCAGCTCCTTGACTAGCGGGGACCTTAAGGATGAGCAGTTCTTC. This gives the protein CASSSLTSGDLKDEQFF.